This entry is about one TCR beta chain. The CDR3 is 16 amino acids. J gave up 0 bases and V 1 base, and 0 bases lay outside the gene matches. Germline V gives CDR1 SGHNT, CDR2 YENEEA. The sample is drawn from a study of naive and memory T cell subsets. An equimolar mix of two oligonucleotides served as the beta constant-region primer for TRBC1 and TRBC2. Ligated cDNA was amplified by four rounds of PCR with nested alpha and beta constant-region primers and SP2. TCRdb itself ran the UMI-ligation and nested PCR reads through MiXCR, one entry per CDR3 protein. The sample gives about 120,000 distinct CDR3 sequences, over 30% of which show up once; less than 1% is in the top ten.

The receptor's source is a human donor in good health. V and J are TRBV11-3 and TRBJ2-1, with TRBD2 matching 10 bases. Sample: central memory CD4+ T cells from blood. The CDR3 loop is CASSLASGGSYNEQFF. CDR3 bases: TGTGCCAGCAGCTTAGCTAGCGGGGGCTCCTACAATGAGCAGTTCTTC.